The present T cell receptor beta chain was sequenced within a study of molecular identifiers for immune sequencing clone quantification. The overall study: Split five ways in replicates, RNA from roughly 20,000 or 100,000 naive CD8 cells had four portions sequenced.

This clonotype was seen a few times. It was with previously described methods and listed TCR primers that bulk TCR libraries were made. TCRdb fed the PCR reads into MiXCR, producing one record per CDR3 protein. The table includes approximately 670,000 distinct CDR3 sequences, 15% to 20% detected once. The germline V gene encodes CDR1 MNHEY and CDR2 SMNVEV (reference sequence). Trimming removed 1 base from V and 9 bases from J, with 22 bases in between. CDR3 length: 18 residues. The origin of this receptor is a human donor in good health. Some libraries in this study had Jurkat cell RNA spiked in. The sample was naive CD8+ T cells from blood, with Jurkat cell RNA spiked in. The subset here: FACS-sorted CD8+CD4-CCR7+CD45RA+ naive T cells. The chain employs TRBV27 and TRBJ1-6; D perhaps matches TRBD1 (5 bases). Written as DNA, the CDR3 is TGTGCCAGCAGTTTATTGGGGGTCGAAGGGGTATTTCGTTCACCCCTCCACTTT. Amino acids: CASSLLGVEGVFRSPLHF.